These T cell receptor beta chains were read from a single sample in a study of T cells in Graves' hyperthyroidism and ophthalmopathy. TCRdb re-called the multiplex PCR reads through MiXCR, storing one row per CDR3 protein. This table has about 510,000 distinct CDR3 sequences, less than 15% appearing once. Sequences were obtained from blood. The origin of the receptors is a woman aged 35 to 49 with Graves' hyperthyroidism. Both conserved end residues are part of each CDR3. Each record gives: V gene, D gene, clone size, J gene, CDR3 DNA, CDR3 protein. The D gene is left open where the match is weak. Expanded clones are given a class, and other clones once, few, many or no size at all.

>TRBV19|-|few|TRBJ1-6
TGTGCCAGTAGTATAGACAACGTCTCGAATTCACCCCTCCACTTT
CASSIDNVSNSPLHF
>TRBV30|-|many|TRBJ2-2
TGTGCCTGGAGTGTAGGGGGAGCTGGGGAGCTGTTTTTT
CAWSVGGAGELFF
>TRBV7-8|TRBD2|few|TRBJ2-5
TGTGCCAGCAGCTCAATCCTGACCGGGACTAGCGACGAGACCCAGTACTTC
CASSSILTGTSDETQYF
>TRBV30|-|many|TRBJ1-5
TGTGCCTGGAGTCTGCCGACCGTTAGCAATCAGCCCCAGCATTTT
CAWSLPTVSNQPQHF
>TRBV29-1|-|-|TRBJ2-5
TGCAGCGCCCACCTAGGAGCTGGGGAGACCCAGTACTTC
CSAHLGAGETQYF
>TRBV7-8|TRBD2|many|TRBJ2-1
TGTGCCAGCAGCTCCCGGACTAGCGGGACCGCCAGTAGTGAGCAGTTCTTC
CASSSRTSGTASSEQFF
>TRBV15|TRBD2|many|TRBJ2-3
TGTGCCACCAGCACGTTACTAGCGGGGGTCACAGATACGCAGTATTTT
CATSTLLAGVTDTQYF
>TRBV11-2|TRBD2|many|TRBJ2-1
TGTGCCAGCAGCTTACTAGCGGGAGGGCCGGGCAATGAGCAGTTCTTC
CASSLLAGGPGNEQFF
>TRBV28|-|many|TRBJ2-7
TGTGCCAGCAGTTTATCACGCAAAAGACCACCCGAGCAGTACTTC
CASSLSRKRPPEQYF
>TRBV5-4|TRBD2|-|TRBJ2-3
TGTGCCAGCAGCTTGACTAGCGGACCGGGAGATACGCAGTATTTT
CASSLTSGPGDTQYF
>TRBV7-8|-|many|TRBJ1-4
TGTGCCAGCAGCTTAGATTCCACCCCGGGGGAAAAACTGTTTTTT
CASSLDSTPGEKLFF
>TRBV6-1|-|many|TRBJ1-2
TGTGCCAGCAGTGAAGTGTGGCAGGAAAGAGCTAACTATGGCTACACCTTC
CASSEVWQERANYGYTF
>TRBV12-3/TRBV12-4|TRBD2|few|TRBJ2-7
TGTGCCAGCAGGGTGGAACGGGAGGGCCGAAACTACGAGCAGTACTTC
CASRVEREGRNYEQYF
>TRBV28|-|many|TRBJ2-3
TGTGCCAGCAACTCACCTAGCACAGATACGCAGTATTTT
CASNSPSTDTQYF
>TRBV11-2|TRBD1|few|TRBJ2-1
TGTGCCAGCAGCTTAGGGGGGGACAGGGGAGATGAGCAGTTCTTC
CASSLGGDRGDEQFF
>TRBV5-6|TRBD1|few|TRBJ2-6
TGTGCCAGCAGTTGGGACAGAGGCTCGATAAACTCTGGGGCCAACGTCCTGACTTTC
CASSWDRGSINSGANVLTF
>TRBV27|-|-|TRBJ1-6
TGTGCCAGCAGTTTGAGGGGGAGTAATTCACCCCTCCACTTT
CASSLRGSNSPLHF
>TRBV20-1|-|few|TRBJ1-2
TGCAGTGCTAGAGATGCCAAGGGGGCTAACTATGGCTACACCTTC
CSARDAKGANYGYTF
>TRBV12-3/TRBV12-4|TRBD2|many|TRBJ2-1
TGTGCCAGCTCCATTGGGCTAGCGGAGAGCTCCTACAATGAGCAGTTCTTC
CASSIGLAESSYNEQFF
>TRBV6-1|TRBD1|-|TRBJ1-2
TGTGCCAGCAGCTCCGGACAGGGGGCTTTCTATGGCTACACCTTC
CASSSGQGAFYGYTF
>TRBV3-1|-|many|TRBJ1-2
TGTGCCAGCAGCCAAGGGTTGGGGAGCGATGGCTACACCTTC
CASSQGLGSDGYTF
>TRBV5-4|TRBD2|-|TRBJ2-5
TGTGCCAGCAGTACTAGCGGGAACATCCAAGAGACCCAGTACTTC
CASSTSGNIQETQYF
>TRBV29-1|-|many|TRBJ2-7
TGCAGCGTTTCCCCGGACTCCTACGAGCAGTACTTC
CSVSPDSYEQYF
>TRBV27|TRBD1|many|TRBJ2-7
TGTGCCAGCAGTTATGCGGGACAGGGGGCCTACGAGCAGTACTTC
CASSYAGQGAYEQYF
>TRBV2|-|many|TRBJ1-2
TGTGCCAGCAGTGAGATGGTCGGAGCCTATGGCTACACCTTC
CASSEMVGAYGYTF
>TRBV27|TRBD1|-|TRBJ1-2
TGTGCCAGCAGTTTAAACTCGCGAGGGGGCAATGGCCACACCTTC
CASSLNSRGGNGHTF
>TRBV28|-|many|TRBJ1-5
TGTGCCAGCAGTTTAAACATCGGCAATCAGCCCCAGCATTTT
CASSLNIGNQPQHF
>TRBV19|-|few|TRBJ2-3
TGTGCCAGTAGTCCGCCAGAAACAGATACGCAGTATTTT
CASSPPETDTQYF
>TRBV6-6|TRBD2|few|TRBJ2-2
TGTGCCAGCAGTTTCTCGGGAGGGGGTAGGGCCGGGGAGCTGTTTTTT
CASSFSGGGRAGELFF